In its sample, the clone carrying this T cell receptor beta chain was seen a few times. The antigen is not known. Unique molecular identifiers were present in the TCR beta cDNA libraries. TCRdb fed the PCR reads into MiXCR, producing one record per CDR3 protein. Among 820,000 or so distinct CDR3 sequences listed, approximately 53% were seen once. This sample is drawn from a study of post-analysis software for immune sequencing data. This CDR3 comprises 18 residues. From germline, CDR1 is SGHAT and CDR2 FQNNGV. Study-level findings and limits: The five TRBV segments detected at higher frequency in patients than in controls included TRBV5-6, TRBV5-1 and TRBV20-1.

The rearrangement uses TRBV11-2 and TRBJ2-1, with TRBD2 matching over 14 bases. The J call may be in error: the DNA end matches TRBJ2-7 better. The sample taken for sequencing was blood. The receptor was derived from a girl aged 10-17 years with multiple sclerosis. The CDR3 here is CASSPRTSGGSSYNEQYF. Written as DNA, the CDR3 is TGTGCCAGCAGCCCTCGGACTAGCGGGGGGAGCTCCTACAATGAGCAGTACTTC.